These 21 T cell receptor beta chains came from one sample sequenced in a study of blood T cell repertoires in COVID-19. Measured with immunoSEQ multiplex PCR; TCRdb has only the in-frame clones, and not every one. Here the sample spans 300,000 to 400,000 clones, about 86% being singletons. Sequencing input: PBMCs or T cells enriched from blood (not recorded which). These receptors all stem from a middle-aged woman with acute COVID-19.

This chain uses TRBV1 with TRBJ1-3; the table's D call, TRBD1, was not checked against the DNA. TRBV1 is labeled a pseudogene. The CDR3 runs to 19 residues. CDR3 protein: CTSSQQNFEGVFSGNTIYF. Written as DNA, the CDR3 is TGCACCAGCAGCCAACAAAATTTCGAGGGGGTCTTCTCTGGAAACACCATATATTTT.

The chain has TRBV28 and TRBJ1-5; TRBD1 might be the D (5 bases). CDR3 length: 13 residues. Germline V gene data show CDR1 as MDHEN and CDR2 as SYDVKM. V lost 7 bases and J lost 9, with 16 bases in between. CDR3: CASNGGVGWPQHF. The CDR3 DNA is TGTGCCAGCAACGGGGGAGTGGGGTGGCCCCAGCATTTT.

The rearrangement joins TRBV24-1 to TRBJ2-1; 10 positions match TRBD2. V shed 5 bases, J shed 6 bases, and the junction held 12 bases outside the gene matches. CDR3 length: 17 amino acids. Germline V gene data show CDR1 as KGHDR and CDR2 as SFDVKD. Here the CDR3 DNA reads TGTGCCACCAGTGGGTTTCCGGGGAGCGGGAGGGCCAATGAGCAGTTCTTC. This translates into CATSGFPGSGRANEQFF.

The chain carries TRBV6-2 or TRBV6-3 and TRBJ1-5; TRBD1 aligns across 10 bases. The V and J ends lost 5 bases and 6 bases, in that order; junction bases with no gene match: 10. Germline V CDR1 and CDR2: MNHEY, SVGEGT. This CDR3 spans 16 amino acids. The CDR3 protein is CASSQGGTGVGQPQHF. Here the CDR3 DNA reads TGTGCCAGCAGTCAAGGCGGGACAGGGGTTGGTCAGCCCCAGCATTTT.

V gene TRBV5-4 combines with J gene TRBJ1-5; weak D call: TRBD1 (5 bases). The V gene lost 3 bases and the J gene lost 8 bases, with 18 bases spanning the gap. The germline V gene has CDR1 SGHNT and CDR2 YYREEE (reference sequence). The CDR3 extends over 15 amino acids. The CDR3 sequence is CASSSGGVLTEPQHF. CDR3 nucleotides: TGTGCCAGCAGCTCAGGAGGGGTTTTAACGGAGCCCCAGCATTTT.

The chain joins TRBV2 to TRBJ1-5, with D perhaps matching TRBD1 (5 bases). This CDR3 region has 15 residues. Germline CDR1 reads SNHLY; CDR2 reads FYNNEI. Deletions cut 7 bases from V and 7 bases from J, with 20 bases between. CDR3 residues: CASIGSQGGGQPQHF. CDR3 coding DNA: TGTGCCAGCATCGGTTCTCAGGGAGGAGGACAGCCCCAGCATTTT. The variable domain in full, with the rest retrieved from reference TRBV2 and TRBJ1-5, is EPEVTQTPSHQVTQMGQEVILRCVPISNHLYFYWYRQILGQKVEFLVSFYNNEISEKSEIFDDQFSVERPDGSNFTLKIRSTKLEDSAMYFCASIGSQGGGQPQHFGDGTRLSIL.

V and J are TRBV20-1 and TRBJ2-7; 8 bases align to TRBD1. CDR3 length equals 13 residues. Trimming cost V 3 bases and J 5 bases; bases outside gene matches: 6. Looked up from germline, CDR1 is DFQATT and CDR2 is SNEGSKA (reference sequence). This chain's CDR3 is CSASLQGAHEQYF. CDR3 sequence (DNA): TGCAGTGCTAGTTTGCAGGGGGCCCACGAGCAGTACTTC.

DNA for the CDR3: TGTGCCAGTAGTATCCAGGGTAGGGTACGGCCCCAGCATTTT. Protein sequence: CASSIQGRVRPQHF. This chain joins TRBV19 and TRBJ1-5; D might be TRBD1 (5 bases). The V gene lost 3 bases and the J gene lost 9 bases, with 15 bases spanning the gap. CDR1 and CDR2 (germline): LNHDA, SQIVND (reference sequence). The CDR3 loop spans 14 amino acids.

This chain links TRBV27 with TRBJ1-1; D remains unclear. The CDR3 runs to 14 residues. CDR1 and CDR2 from the germline V gene are MNHEY and SMNVEV (reference sequence). Trimming pared 3 bases from V and 2 bases from J, leaving 10 bases between. This chain's CDR3 is CASSFRGYNTEAFF. The CDR3 bases are TGTGCCAGCAGTTTCCGAGGGTATAACACTGAAGCTTTCTTT.

This clone was seen just once. The chain carries TRBV6-2 or TRBV6-3 and TRBJ1-6; 8 nucleotides match TRBD1. Germline assignment: CDR1 MNHEY and CDR2 SVGEGT. This CDR3 is 14 amino acids long. V lost 4 bases to trimming and J lost 8 bases; unmatched junction nucleotides: 4. The CDR3 reads CASSFRGRDSPLHF. For the CDR3, the DNA is TGTGCCAGCAGTTTCAGGGGGCGCGATTCACCCCTCCACTTT.

The chain is built from TRBV2 and TRBJ1-2; 11 bases fit TRBD1. Germline values: CDR1 SNHLY, CDR2 FYNNEI. There are 15 residues in the CDR3. V trimming: 5 bases; J trimming: 5 bases; junction bases outside the gene matches: 7. The CDR3, as DNA: TGTGCCAGCAGTCTAAATGGACAGGGGGCGTATGGCTACACCTTC. Its translation: CASSLNGQGAYGYTF.

The chain links TRBV7-2 to TRBJ2-3, with D tentatively TRBD2 (6 bases). The V gene's germline CDR1 is SGHTA and CDR2 FQGNSA. V shed 5 bases and J shed 2 bases, with 20 bases lying between them. The CDR3 has 17 amino acids. DNA of the CDR3: TGTGCCAGCAGCGCACGACTAGTTCTGCCTATCACAGATACGCAGTATTTT. It translates to CASSARLVLPITDTQYF.

This clone showed up just a few times. V is TRBV15 and J is TRBJ1-6, with a weak D call TRBD1 (6 bases). In germline, CDR1 is LNHNV, CDR2 YYDKDF (reference sequence). This CDR3 region has 16 residues. V gave up 0 bases and J gave up 6 bases, with 12 bases separating them. CDR3 DNA sequence: TGTGCCACCAGCAGAGATCTTACAGGGAGTAATTCACCCCTCCACTTT. Its protein is CATSRDLTGSNSPLHF.

This clone was observed a few times. The chain combines TRBV4-2 with TRBJ1-2, with 8 positions matching TRBD1. The CDR3 covers 15 residues. V lost 3 bases to trimming and J lost 6 bases; unmatched junction nucleotides: 9. Germline V lookup: CDR1 LGHNA, CDR2 YNFKEQ. Here the CDR3 reads CASSHTTGGGDGYTF. The CDR3 DNA is TGTGCCAGCAGCCACACAACAGGGGGTGGGGATGGCTACACCTTC.

The chain has TRBV5-1 and TRBJ1-2; 12 nucleotides match TRBD1. The CDR3 sequence is 17 residues long. Germline V gives CDR1 SGHRS, CDR2 YFSETQ. With 2 bases clipped from V and 8 bases from J, the junction kept 13 bases outside the gene matches. CDR3: CASSLDSGTGGLGGYTF. The CDR3 DNA sequence: TGCGCCAGCAGCTTAGACTCCGGGACAGGGGGCTTGGGCGGCTACACCTTC.

In regard to this clone: Other DNA sequences from this sample encode an identical CDR3 as well. This rearrangement joins TRBV18 to TRBJ1-4, with 8 positions matching TRBD1. The CDR3 contains 15 residues. The J segment lost 5 bases and the V segment lost 3 bases, leaving 5 bases of the junction unmatched. Looked up from germline, CDR1 is KGHSH and CDR2 is LQKENI. The CDR3 DNA sequence: TGTGCCAGCTCACCTCTGACAGGGGTCAATGAAAAACTGTTTTTT. Translation: CASSPLTGVNEKLFF.

V and J are TRBV12-5 and TRBJ2-7; tentatively, D is TRBD2 (5 bases). The CDR3 runs to 13 residues. With 4 bases removed from V and 2 bases from J, the gap between germline ends came to 9 bases. Germline V gene sequence: CDR1 LGHNT, CDR2 FRNRAP. The CDR3 here is CASGWTDAYEQYF. DNA for the CDR3: TGTGCTAGTGGTTGGACTGATGCCTACGAGCAGTACTTC. Based on the CDR3 plus reference TRBV12-5 and TRBJ2-7, the full variable domain is DARVTQTPRHKVTEMGQEVTMRCQPILGHNTVFWYRQTMMQGLELLAYFRNRAPLDDSGMPKDRFSAEMPDATLATLKIQPSEPRDSAVYFCASGWTDAYEQYFGPGTRLTVT.

Remarks on this clone: Different DNA sequences within this sample yield the same CDR3. The chain uses TRBV6-2 or TRBV6-3 and TRBJ2-5; no clear D. The ends were cut back, 5 bases at V and 2 bases at J, with 6 bases in the middle. CDR3 length: 12 residues. Germline CDR1 and CDR2: MNHEY and SVGEGT. The CDR3 DNA reads TGTGCCAGCAGTCCAGGACAAGAGACCCAGTACTTC. Translation gives CASSPGQETQYF.

Written as DNA, the CDR3 is TGCGCCAGCAGCCTTACCCGAAGGACTGGAGGCGGGGAGACCCAGTACTTC. This gives the protein CASSLTRRTGGGETQYF. J is TRBJ2-5 and V is TRBV5-1; possible D gene TRBD2, 5 bases. The V end was cut by 4 bases, the J end by 5 bases, with 24 bases between. CDR1 and CDR2 from the germline V gene are SGHRS and YFSETQ. This CDR3 has 17 amino acids.

The V and J genes are TRBV14 and TRBJ1-2; no definite D call. CDR1 and CDR2 (germline): SGHDN, FVKESK. CDR3 length: 15 residues. V was trimmed by 4 bases and J by 5 bases, leaving 17 bases between them. The CDR3 here is CASSLGVSASYGYTF. DNA for the CDR3: TGTGCCAGCAGCCTCGGGGTATCAGCGAGTTATGGCTACACCTTC.

The V gene is TRBV27, the J gene TRBJ2-1; possible D gene TRBD2, 7 bases. With 2 bases removed from V and 1 base from J, the gap between germline ends came to 9 bases. The length of the CDR3 is 15 residues. The V gene's germline CDR1 is MNHEY and CDR2 SMNVEV (reference sequence). CDR3 DNA: TGTGCCAGCAGTTTAAGGGGGGGATCCTACAATGAGCAGTTCTTC. Its translation: CASSLRGGSYNEQFF.